The 9 T cell receptor beta chains below were found in one sample sequenced in a study of blood T cell repertoires in COVID-19. Measured with immunoSEQ multiplex PCR; TCRdb has only the in-frame clones, and not every one. Among about 61,000 clones, roughly 90% were seen once, and the ten largest hold 20% to 25%. Sequencing was done on a sample of peripheral blood. Receptors originate from a woman aged 45-65 years with active or convalescent COVID-19.

This chain joins TRBV12-3 or TRBV12-4 and TRBJ1-2; 7 nucleotides align to TRBD1. The CDR3 sequence is 13 residues long. With 5 bases clipped from V and 7 bases from J, the junction kept 7 bases outside the gene matches. The CDR3 here is CASSAYRGSGYTF. For the CDR3, the DNA is TGTGCCAGCAGTGCCTACAGGGGTAGTGGCTACACCTTC.

The chain joins TRBV7-6 to TRBJ2-1; TRBD1 agrees at 7 bases. There are 16 residues in the CDR3. Germline V CDR1 and CDR2: SGHVS, FNYEAQ. V dropped 5 bases and J dropped 0; count of bases not matched to a gene: 7. The CDR3 loop is CASSILSGGSYNEQFF. The CDR3 DNA follows: TGTGCCAGCAGCATACTCTCAGGGGGCTCCTACAATGAGCAGTTCTTC.

This rearrangement joins TRBV9 to TRBJ2-2, with D perhaps matching TRBD1 (5 bases). The germline V gene encodes CDR1 SGDLS and CDR2 YYNGEE. The CDR3 has 14 residues. V lost 0 bases and J 4 bases, leaving 7 bases between the germline ends. Here the CDR3 reads CASSVGRVTGELFF. In DNA, the CDR3 is TGTGCCAGCAGCGTAGGCAGGGTCACCGGGGAGCTGTTTTTT.

This clone was seen a single time. The V gene is TRBV30, the J gene TRBJ2-1; 7 nucleotides align to TRBD2. The CDR3 covers 16 residues. In germline, CDR1 is GTSNPN, CDR2 SVGIG (reference sequence). The ends lost 2 bases at V and 3 bases at J; junction bases unmatched: 10. The chain's CDR3 is CAWSSVERGLYNEQFF. DNA for the CDR3: TGTGCCTGGAGTTCCGTCGAGCGGGGACTCTACAATGAGCAGTTCTTC.

The V and J genes are TRBV27 and TRBJ1-6; D is perhaps TRBD1 (5 bases). With 6 bases removed from V and 4 bases from J, the gap between germline ends came to 22 bases. The germline gives CDR1 MNHEY, CDR2 SMNVEV (reference sequence). CDR3 length equals 18 residues. The CDR3 sequence: CASRPQLVGAPYNSPLHF. CDR3 bases: TGTGCCAGCAGACCCCAACTTGTAGGGGCCCCATATAATTCACCCCTCCACTTT.

There are a few counts of this clone. The CDR3 DNA follows: TGTGCCAGCAAGCCAAGGGGTAGTGGACGGGCCCTGGTTAATGAGCAGTTCTTC. This gives the protein CASKPRGSGRALVNEQFF. J is TRBJ2-1 and V is TRBV27; D is perhaps TRBD1 (5 bases). The V gene's germline CDR1 is MNHEY and CDR2 SMNVEV (reference sequence). V lost 7 bases, J lost 7 bases, and 29 bases lay in between. This CDR3 has 18 residues.

The rearrangement joins TRBV14 to TRBJ2-5; D possibly corresponds to TRBD1 (6 bases). This CDR3 is built from 13 residues. The germline V gene has CDR1 SGHDN and CDR2 FVKESK. The germline V and J ends were trimmed by 0 bases and 5 bases, with 7 bases remaining between them. This CDR3 is CASSQDRGETQYF. CDR3 nucleotides: TGTGCCAGCAGCCAAGACAGGGGTGAGACCCAGTACTTC.

The chain joins TRBV2 to TRBJ1-2; D remains ambiguous. The CDR3 loop spans 13 amino acids. V was cut by 0 bases and J by 7 bases, with 9 bases left in between. Germline V CDR1 and CDR2: SNHLY, FYNNEI. For the CDR3, the DNA is TGTGCCAGCAGTGAAGCTTGGAGGGTTGGCTACACCTTC. This translates into CASSEAWRVGYTF.

This chain joins TRBV12-3 or TRBV12-4 and TRBJ2-7; 8 bases match TRBD2. V dropped 6 bases and J dropped 3; count of bases not matched to a gene: 4. CDR3 size: 13 residues. The CDR3 nucleotides read TGTGCCAGCAGGGGGACTAGTAACTACGAGCAGTACTTC. It translates to CASRGTSNYEQYF.